Listed below are T cell receptor beta chains from one sample, sequenced in a study of cytomegalovirus exposure and HLA in healthy donors. Profiled with immunoSEQ multiplex PCR; TCRdb holds only in-frame clones, not every one. Listed are 130,000 or so clones; about 2.2% falls within the top ten. Source material: PBMCs. The receptors shown here come from a woman aged 18-29 years in good health and CMV-seronegative. Both conserved end residues are part of each CDR3. The D gene is left open where the match is weak.

d_gene: -
j_gene: TRBJ1-1
v_gene: TRBV11-2
CDR3aa: CASSLGGGGNTEAFF
CDR3nt: TGTGCCAGCAGCTTAGGTGGGGGCGGAAACACTGAAGCTTTCTTT

d_gene: -
j_gene: TRBJ2-3
v_gene: TRBV2
CDR3aa: CASSESREWVQYF
CDR3nt: TGTGCCAGCAGTGAAAGCCGGGAGTGGGTGCAGTATTTT

d_gene: -
j_gene: TRBJ2-3
v_gene: TRBV11-3
CDR3aa: CASSLGYLDTQYF
CDR3nt: TGTGCCAGCAGCTTAGGCTATTTAGATACGCAGTATTTT

d_gene: TRBD1
j_gene: TRBJ2-1
v_gene: TRBV6-1
CDR3aa: CASSEAGTVYNEQFF
CDR3nt: TGTGCCAGCAGTGAAGCAGGGACAGTCTACAATGAGCAGTTCTTC

d_gene: TRBD2
j_gene: TRBJ2-1
v_gene: TRBV9
CDR3aa: CASGLAGVPYNEQFF
CDR3nt: TGTGCCAGTGGACTAGCGGGAGTCCCCTACAATGAGCAGTTCTTC

d_gene: TRBD1
j_gene: TRBJ2-7
v_gene: TRBV6-6
CDR3aa: CASSYLDRVNYEQYF
CDR3nt: TGTGCCAGCAGTTACCTAGACAGGGTGAACTACGAGCAGTACTTC

d_gene: -
j_gene: TRBJ1-5
v_gene: TRBV28
CDR3aa: CASSLSGSNQPQHF
CDR3nt: TGTGCCAGCAGCCTGTCAGGGAGCAATCAGCCCCAGCATTTT

d_gene: -
j_gene: TRBJ2-2
v_gene: TRBV2
CDR3aa: CASSGTNTGELFF
CDR3nt: TGTGCCAGCAGTGGTACTAACACCGGGGAGCTGTTTTTT

d_gene: -
j_gene: TRBJ1-1
v_gene: TRBV6-1
CDR3aa: CASGRTEAFF
CDR3nt: TGTGCCAGCGGGCGCACTGAAGCTTTCTTT

d_gene: -
j_gene: TRBJ2-7
v_gene: TRBV7-5
CDR3aa: CVRSLGTSGYEQYF
CDR3nt: TGTGTCAGAAGCCTAGGGACTAGCGGCTACGAGCAGTACTTC